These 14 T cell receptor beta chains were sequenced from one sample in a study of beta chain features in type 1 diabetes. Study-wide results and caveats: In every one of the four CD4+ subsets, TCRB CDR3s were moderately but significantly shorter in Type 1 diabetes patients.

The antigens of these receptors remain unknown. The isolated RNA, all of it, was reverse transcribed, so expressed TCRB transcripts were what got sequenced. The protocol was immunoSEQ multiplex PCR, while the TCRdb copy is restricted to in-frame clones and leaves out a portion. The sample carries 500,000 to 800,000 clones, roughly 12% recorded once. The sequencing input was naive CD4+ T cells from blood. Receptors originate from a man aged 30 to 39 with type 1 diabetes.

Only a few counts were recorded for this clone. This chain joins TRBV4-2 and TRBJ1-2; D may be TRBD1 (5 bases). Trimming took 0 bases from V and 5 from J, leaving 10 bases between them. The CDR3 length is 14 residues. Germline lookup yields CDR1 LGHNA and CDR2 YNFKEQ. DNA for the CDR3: TGTGCCAGCAGCCAAGAGGAACAGGCTTATGGCTACACCTTC. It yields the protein CASSQEEQAYGYTF.

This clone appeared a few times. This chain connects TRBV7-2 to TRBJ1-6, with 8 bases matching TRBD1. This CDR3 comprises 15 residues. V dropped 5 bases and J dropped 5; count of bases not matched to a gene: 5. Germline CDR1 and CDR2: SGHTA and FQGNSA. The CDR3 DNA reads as TGTGCCAGCAGCCCCGGACAGGGCCATAATTCACCCCTCCACTTT. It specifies CASSPGQGHNSPLHF.

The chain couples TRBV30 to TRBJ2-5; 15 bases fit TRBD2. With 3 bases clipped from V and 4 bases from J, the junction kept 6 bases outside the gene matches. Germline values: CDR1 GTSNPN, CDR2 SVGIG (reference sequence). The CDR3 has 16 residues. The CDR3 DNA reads TGTGCCTGGAGCCCTGGACTAGCGGGGGGGCCAGAGACCCAGTACTTC. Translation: CAWSPGLAGGPETQYF.

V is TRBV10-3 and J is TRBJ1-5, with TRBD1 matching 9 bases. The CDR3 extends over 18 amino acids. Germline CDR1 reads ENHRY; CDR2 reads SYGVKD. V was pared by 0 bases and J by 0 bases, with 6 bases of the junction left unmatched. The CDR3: CAISESRTGAYSNQPQHF. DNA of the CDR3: TGTGCCATCAGTGAGTCCAGGACAGGGGCTTATAGCAATCAGCCCCAGCATTTT.

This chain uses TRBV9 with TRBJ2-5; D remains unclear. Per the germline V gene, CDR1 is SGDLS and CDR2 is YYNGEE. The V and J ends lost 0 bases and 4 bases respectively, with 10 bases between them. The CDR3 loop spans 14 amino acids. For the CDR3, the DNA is TGTGCCAGCAGCGTAGACCCGAGTGTAGAGACCCAGTACTTC. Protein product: CASSVDPSVETQYF.

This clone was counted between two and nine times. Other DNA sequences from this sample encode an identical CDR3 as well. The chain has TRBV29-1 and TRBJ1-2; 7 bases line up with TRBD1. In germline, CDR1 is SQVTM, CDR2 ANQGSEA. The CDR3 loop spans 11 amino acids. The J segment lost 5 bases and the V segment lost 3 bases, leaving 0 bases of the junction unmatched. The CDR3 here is CSVETGYGYTF. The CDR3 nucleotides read TGCAGCGTTGAGACAGGGTATGGCTACACCTTC.

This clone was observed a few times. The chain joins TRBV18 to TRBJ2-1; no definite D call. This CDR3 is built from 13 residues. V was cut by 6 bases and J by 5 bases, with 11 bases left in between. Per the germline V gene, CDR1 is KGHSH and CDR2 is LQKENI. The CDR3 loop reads CASSPMIDNEQFF. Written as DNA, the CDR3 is TGTGCCAGCTCCCCGATGATTGACAATGAGCAGTTCTTC.

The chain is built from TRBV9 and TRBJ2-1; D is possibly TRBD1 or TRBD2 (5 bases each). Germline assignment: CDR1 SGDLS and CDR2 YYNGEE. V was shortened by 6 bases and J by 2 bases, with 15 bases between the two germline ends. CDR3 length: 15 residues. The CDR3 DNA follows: TGTGCCAGCAAAACCGGGACCAACCCCTACAATGAGCAGTTCTTC. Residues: CASKTGTNPYNEQFF. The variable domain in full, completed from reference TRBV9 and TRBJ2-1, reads DSGVTQTPKHLITATGQRVTLRCSPRSGDLSVYWYQQSLDQGLQFLIQYYNGEERAKGNILERFSAQQFPDLHSELNLSSLELGDSALYFCASKTGTNPYNEQFFGPGTRLTVL.

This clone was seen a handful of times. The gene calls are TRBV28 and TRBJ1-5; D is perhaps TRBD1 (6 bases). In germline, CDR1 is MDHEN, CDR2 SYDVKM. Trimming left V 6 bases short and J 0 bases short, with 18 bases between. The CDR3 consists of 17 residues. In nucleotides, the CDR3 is TGTGCCAGCAGCCCACCCCAGACAGGTGATAGCAATCAGCCCCAGCATTTT. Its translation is CASSPPQTGDSNQPQHF.

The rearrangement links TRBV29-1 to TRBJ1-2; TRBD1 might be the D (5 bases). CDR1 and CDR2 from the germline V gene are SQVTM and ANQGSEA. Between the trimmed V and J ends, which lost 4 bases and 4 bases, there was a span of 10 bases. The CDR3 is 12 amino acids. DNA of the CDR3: TGCAGCGTTGCCCAAGGGGTCTATGGCTACACCTTC. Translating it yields CSVAQGVYGYTF.

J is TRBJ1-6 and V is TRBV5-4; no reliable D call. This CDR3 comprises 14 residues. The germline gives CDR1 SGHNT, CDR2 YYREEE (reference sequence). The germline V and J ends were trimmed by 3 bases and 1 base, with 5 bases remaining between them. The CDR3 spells CASSSGSYNSPLHF. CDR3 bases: TGTGCCAGCAGCTCGGGGTCCTATAATTCACCCCTCCACTTT.

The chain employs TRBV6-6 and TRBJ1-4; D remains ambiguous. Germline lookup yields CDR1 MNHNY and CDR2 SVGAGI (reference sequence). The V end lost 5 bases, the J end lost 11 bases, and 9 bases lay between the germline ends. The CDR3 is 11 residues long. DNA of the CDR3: TGTGCCAGCAGTGAACCGGACAAACTGTTTTTT. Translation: CASSEPDKLFF.

The DNA of the CDR3 is TGTGCCTGGAAACTTTGCTGGCAAGGACCGACCAATCAGCCCCAGCATTTT. Amino acids: CAWKLCWQGPTNQPQHF. This sequence joins TRBV30 and TRBJ1-5; D remains unclear. V lost 4 bases to trimming and J lost 3 bases, with 22 bases between them. The germline CDR1 and CDR2 sequences are GTSNPN and SVGIG (reference sequence). The CDR3 is made up of 17 amino acids.

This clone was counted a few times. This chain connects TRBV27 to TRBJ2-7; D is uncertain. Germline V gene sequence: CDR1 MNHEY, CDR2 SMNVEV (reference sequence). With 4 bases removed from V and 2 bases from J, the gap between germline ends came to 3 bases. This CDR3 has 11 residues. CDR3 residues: CASSSPYEQYF. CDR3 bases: TGTGCCAGCAGTTCGCCCTACGAGCAGTACTTC.